Shown below are 28 T cell receptor beta chains from a single sample sequenced in a study of shared clonotypes between healthy human individuals. Generated by immunoSEQ multiplex PCR, the TCRdb table keeps only in-frame clones and is missing some. The table lists a few million clones, approximately 94% of them singletons. The sample taken for sequencing was naive CD4+ T cells sorted from blood. The subset is: CD45RA+ positively selected. The receptor set was obtained from a man aged 18-30 years in good health.

The chain uses TRBV14 and TRBJ2-7, with 7 nucleotides matching TRBD2. V dropped 1 base and J dropped 2; count of bases not matched to a gene: 5. CDR1 and CDR2 (germline): SGHDN, FVKESK. The length of the CDR3 is 15 residues. Written as DNA, the CDR3 is TGTGCCAGCAGCCAAGCGGGGGGTCGTACCTACGAGCAGTACTTC. Amino acid sequence: CASSQAGGRTYEQYF.

CDR3 loop: CASTNARREGQETQYF. In DNA form, the CDR3 reads TGTGCCAGCACCAACGCGAGGCGGGAGGGCCAAGAGACCCAGTACTTC. This chain joins TRBV7-2 and TRBJ2-5; 9 nucleotides agree with TRBD2. V trimming: 7 bases; J trimming: 1 base; junction bases outside the gene matches: 10. CDR1 and CDR2 from the germline V gene are SGHTA and FQGNSA. This CDR3 has 16 residues.

A single count supports this clone. This rearrangement joins TRBV5-1 to TRBJ2-2; D is uncertain. V was clipped by 4 bases and J by 1 base, with 8 bases between them. The CDR3 loop spans 14 amino acids. Germline loops: CDR1 SGHRS, CDR2 YFSETQ. CDR3 sequence reads: CASSLGMNTGELFF. The CDR3 bases are TGCGCCAGCAGCCTAGGAATGAACACCGGGGAGCTGTTTTTT.

J is TRBJ2-1 and V is TRBV5-1, with D unresolved. This CDR3 has 12 residues. Trimming removed 0 bases from V and 7 bases from J, with 5 bases in between. The germline V gene encodes CDR1 SGHRS and CDR2 YFSETQ. In nucleotides, the CDR3 is TGCGCCAGCAGCTTGGTGATGAATGAGCAGTTCTTC. Protein product: CASSLVMNEQFF.

As regards this clone: A junction end diverges from the germline sequence, so it may reflect a read error. This chain uses TRBV19 with TRBJ2-2; D gene ambiguous. CDR3 length equals 14 residues. Germline CDR1 reads LNHDA; CDR2 reads SQIVND (reference sequence). The CDR3 bases are TGTGCCAGTAGGATAGGGACGAACACCGGGGAGCTGTTTTTT. It specifies CASRIGTNTGELFF.

Comment on this clone: At one end the junction does not follow the germline gene, possibly because of a read error. This chain connects TRBV7-7 to TRBJ1-1; the match to TRBD1 covers 11 bases. There are 17 residues in the CDR3. Looked up from germline, CDR1 is SSHAT and CDR2 is FNYEAQ (reference sequence). This chain's CDR3 is CASSLGDRGNMNTEAFF. The DNA of the CDR3 is TGTGCTAGCAGCTTAGGGGACAGGGGGAATATGAACACTGAAGCTTTCTTT.

The rearrangement joins TRBV11-3 to TRBJ1-3; TRBD1 matches 10 bases. The CDR3 consists of 18 residues. Germline loops: CDR1 SGHNT, CDR2 YENEEA. J gave up 1 base and V 2 bases, and 8 bases lay outside the gene matches. The CDR3 reads CASSLTGQGIGSGNTIYF. CDR3 DNA sequence: TGTGCCAGCAGCTTAACGGGACAGGGGATTGGGTCTGGAAACACCATATATTTT.

CDR3 bases: TGTGCCAGCAGTTCTACACTTCCCGGGACAGGGATTACCGGGGAGCTGTTTTTT. This codes for CASSSTLPGTGITGELFF. This rearrangement joins TRBV28 to TRBJ2-2; the match to TRBD1 covers 9 bases. Germline CDR1 MDHEN, CDR2 SYDVKM. With 4 bases clipped from V and 5 bases from J, the junction kept 14 bases outside the gene matches. This CDR3 contains 18 residues.

This sequence joins TRBV6-5 and TRBJ1-2, with a possible D match to TRBD1 (6 bases). CDR1 MNHEY and CDR2 SVGAGI come from the germline V gene. This CDR3 contains 14 residues. Deletions cut 0 bases from V and 8 bases from J, with 13 bases between. The CDR3 sequence is CASSYSGGAWGYTF. Written as DNA, the CDR3 is TGTGCCAGCAGTTACTCGGGGGGCGCATGGGGCTACACCTTC.

The rearrangement joins TRBV5-1 to TRBJ2-1; 12 bases are a match to TRBD2. CDR1 SGHRS and CDR2 YFSETQ come from the germline V gene. This CDR3 is 14 amino acids long. The ends lost 8 bases at V and 5 bases at J; junction bases unmatched: 5. The CDR3 DNA follows: TGCGCCAGTAGACTAGCGGGGGACCACAATGAGCAGTTCTTC. Translated: CASRLAGDHNEQFF.

The chain links TRBV7-8 to TRBJ2-4; D is possibly TRBD1 or TRBD2 (5 bases each). V lost 0 bases, J lost 15 bases, and 15 bases lay in between. In germline, CDR1 is SGHVS, CDR2 FQNEAQ. CDR3 length equals 13 residues. The CDR3 loop reads CASSLAGTVRLYF. CDR3 sequence (DNA): TGTGCCAGCAGCTTAGCGGGGACGGTGAGACTGTACTTC.

The chain is built from TRBV11-2 and TRBJ2-7, with a possible D match to TRBD1 (6 bases). The CDR3 is 16 residues long. Between the trimmed V and J ends, which lost 1 base and 7 bases, there was a span of 20 bases. The germline V gene has CDR1 SGHAT and CDR2 FQNNGV. The DNA of the CDR3 is TGTGCCAGCAGCTTAGGGTGGGACACTTCTTATCGGGAGCAGTACTTC. This encodes CASSLGWDTSYREQYF.

The rearrangement uses TRBV15 and TRBJ1-6; 9 positions match TRBD1. J lost 6 bases, V lost 9 bases, and 3 bases had no gene match. This CDR3 has 13 residues. Germline CDR1 and CDR2: LNHNV and YYDKDF (reference sequence). CDR3 region: CATEQGANSPLHF. CDR3 DNA sequence: TGTGCCACAGAACAGGGGGCTAATTCACCCCTCCACTTT.

The chain employs TRBV5-1 and TRBJ1-3, with D unresolved. Germline CDR1 SGHRS, CDR2 YFSETQ. V lost 0 bases, J lost 0 bases, and 13 bases lay in between. This CDR3 is 17 amino acids long. CDR3 loop: CASSLGIVASSGNTIYF. CDR3 DNA: TGCGCCAGCAGCTTGGGAATCGTGGCGAGCTCTGGAAACACCATATATTTT. Combining the CDR3 with reference TRBV5-1 and TRBJ1-3 gives the whole variable domain KAGVTQTPRYLIKTRGQQVTLSCSPISGHRSVSWYQQTPGQGLQFLFEYFSETQRNKGNFPGRFSGRQFSNSRSEMNVSTLELGDSALYLCASSLGIVASSGNTIYFGEGSWLTVV.

On this clone itself: Other DNA sequences of this sample code for an identical CDR3. The chain has TRBV5-4 and TRBJ2-6, with unresolved D. The germline CDR1 and CDR2 sequences are SGHNT and YYREEE (reference sequence). Trimming took 4 bases from V and 2 from J, leaving 4 bases between them. This CDR3 spans 13 amino acids. In nucleotides, the CDR3 is TGTGCCAGCAGCCCCCCTGGGGCCAACGTCCTGACTTTC. Protein sequence: CASSPPGANVLTF. Drawing the rest from reference TRBV5-4 and TRBJ2-6, the complete variable domain is ETGVTQSPTHLIKTRGQQVTLRCSSQSGHNTVSWYQQALGQGPQFIFQYYREEENGRGNFPPRFSGLQFPNYSSELNVNALELDDSALYLCASSPPGANVLTFGAGSRLTVL.

The chain employs TRBV7-2 and TRBJ2-3, with a possible D match to TRBD2 (6 bases). The CDR3 contains 13 residues. Germline V gene lookup returns CDR1 SGHTA and CDR2 FQGNSA. With 1 base removed from V and 9 bases from J, the gap between germline ends came to 11 bases. The DNA for the CDR3 is TGTGCCAGCAGCTTAGTCGGGACTCCCACGCAGTATTTT. Translated, it gives CASSLVGTPTQYF.

The J gene is TRBJ2-7, the V gene TRBV6-1; D may be TRBD2 (5 bases). CDR1 and CDR2 from the germline V gene are MNHNS and SASEGT. The ends were cut back, 8 bases at V and 0 bases at J, with 11 bases in the middle. The CDR3 has 13 amino acids. The CDR3 reads CASRGWSSYEQYF. In DNA form, the CDR3 reads TGTGCCAGCCGGGGATGGAGCTCCTACGAGCAGTACTTC.

Comment on this clone: Other DNA sequences in this sample translate to the same CDR3. This chain uses TRBV5-1 with TRBJ2-6; no definite D call. The CDR3 length is 14 residues. The V end was cut by 10 bases, the J end by 4 bases, with 15 bases between. From germline, CDR1 is SGHRS and CDR2 YFSETQ. Here the CDR3 DNA reads TGCGCCTCCCGAGAAGTATCCGGGGCCAACGTCCTGACTTTC. Its translation: CASREVSGANVLTF. Full variable domain (remainder filled in from reference TRBV5-1 and TRBJ2-6): KAGVTQTPRYLIKTRGQQVTLSCSPISGHRSVSWYQQTPGQGLQFLFEYFSETQRNKGNFPGRFSGRQFSNSRSEMNVSTLELGDSALYLCASREVSGANVLTFGAGSRLTVL.

J is TRBJ1-5 and V is TRBV6-6; no clear D. The germline V gene has CDR1 MNHNY and CDR2 SVGAGI (reference sequence). This CDR3 has 14 amino acids. The V and J ends lost 6 bases and 0 bases respectively, with 9 bases between them. CDR3 coding DNA: TGTGCCAGCAGCCCGAATACTAGCAATCAGCCCCAGCATTTT. Encoded protein: CASSPNTSNQPQHF.

The chain couples TRBV7-2 to TRBJ2-7; unclear D gene. The CDR3 runs 15 residues. CDR1 is SGHTA and CDR2 is FQGNSA in the germline V gene. Deletions cut 2 bases from V and 1 base from J, with 12 bases between. CDR3 in DNA: TGTGCCAGCAGCTTATCCCGGGCGGTGTCCTACGAGCAGTACTTC. Its translation is CASSLSRAVSYEQYF.

The chain combines TRBV6-5 with TRBJ1-2; maybe TRBD1 (5 bases). The length of the CDR3 is 14 residues. Germline V gene sequence: CDR1 MNHEY, CDR2 SVGAGI. V dropped 7 bases and J dropped 7 bases, with 19 bases sitting between them. DNA of the CDR3: TGTGCCAGCACCACCGGTGGGGGGGATGGTGGCTACACCTTC. It is translated as CASTTGGGDGGYTF.

The chain joins TRBV28 to TRBJ2-5; possibly TRBD1 for D (5 bases). V lost 1 base, J lost 1 base, and 13 bases lay in between. The CDR3 contains 16 residues. Germline assignment: CDR1 MDHEN and CDR2 SYDVKM. CDR3 nucleotide sequence: TGTGCCAGCAGTTTATTGGCAGGGAATTCCCAAGAGACCCAGTACTTC. This sequence encodes CASSLLAGNSQETQYF.

The table lists this clone with a count of one. This sequence joins TRBV21-1 and TRBJ2-2; the table's D call, TRBD2, was not checked against the DNA. TRBV21-1 is termed a pseudogene. This CDR3 is 18 amino acids long. CDR3 DNA: TGTGCCAGCAGCAAGGGGCACCGGACTAGCGGAAACACCGGGGAGCTGTTTTTT. It translates to CASSKGHRTSGNTGELFF.

This clone has a handful of counts. CDR3: CASSPWTGNTEAFF. In DNA, the CDR3 is TGCGCCAGCAGCCCCTGGACAGGGAACACTGAAGCTTTCTTT. The chain links TRBV5-1 to TRBJ1-1, with TRBD1 matching 7 bases. V was clipped by 4 bases and J by 1 base; unmatched bases: 4. In germline, CDR1 is SGHRS, CDR2 YFSETQ. This CDR3 is 14 amino acids long.

The chain has TRBV29-1 and TRBJ2-3, with 7 bases matching TRBD2. V lost 5 bases, J lost 6 bases, and 11 bases stayed unmatched. Germline V gene sequence: CDR1 SQVTM, CDR2 ANQGSEA. The CDR3 is 14 residues long. The CDR3 sequence: CSVSSGAARDTQYF. The DNA for the CDR3 is TGCAGCGTTTCGAGCGGGGCCGCGCGGGATACGCAGTATTTT.

This chain uses TRBV5-4 with TRBJ2-7, with D perhaps TRBD1 or TRBD2 (6 bases each). Germline V CDR1 and CDR2: SGHNT, YYREEE (reference sequence). The ends were cut back, 5 bases at V and 0 bases at J, with 18 bases in the middle. This CDR3 contains 16 residues. CDR3 sequence reads: CASSPQGRTSSYEQYF. The CDR3 DNA is TGTGCCAGCAGTCCTCAGGGGAGGACCTCCTCCTACGAGCAGTACTTC.

This clone was recorded a few times. In the same sample, other DNA sequences code for this CDR3. The J gene is TRBJ2-3, the V gene TRBV30; D uncertain. This CDR3 region has 11 residues. The V and J ends lost 0 bases and 4 bases respectively, with 2 bases between them. Germline CDR1 and CDR2: GTSNPN and SVGIG (reference sequence). The CDR3 loop reads CAWSVSDTQYF. The CDR3 DNA follows: TGTGCCTGGAGTGTATCAGATACGCAGTATTTT.

This clone occurred once. V gene TRBV30 combines with J gene TRBJ1-2; tentatively, D is TRBD1 (5 bases). The V end lost 0 bases, the J end lost 7 bases, and 15 bases lay between the germline ends. Germline CDR1 is GTSNPN and CDR2 is SVGIG (reference sequence). CDR3 size: 14 residues. The CDR3 region is CAWSVVRAGGGYTF. The CDR3 bases are TGTGCCTGGAGTGTAGTCAGGGCGGGCGGTGGCTACACCTTC.